Following are 5 T cell receptor beta chains from one sample sequenced in a study of T cells expressing NK-cell markers (dated by TCRdb to the early 2020s). The library was produced with 5' RACE. TCRdb records Illumina HiSeq 2000 as the sequencer. Once TCRdb had reprocessed the reads, it stored one entry per CDR3 protein sequence and supplied no DNA. The sample table gives hundreds of thousands of distinct CDR3 sequences. In total, the top ten clones hold about 4.2% of the sample. The specimen sequenced was blood T cells: a sorted CD56 or NKG2C T cell subset, CD4+ or CD8+ T cells, or bulk PBMC T cells (not recorded which). These receptor sequences come from a woman aged 18-69 years in good health.

The chain carries TRBV12-3 or TRBV12-4 and TRBJ1-5. The CDR3 runs 14 residues. The CDR3 here is CASCPSGREQPQHF.

The chain recombines TRBV20-1 with TRBJ2-1; TCRdb picks TRBD1, but there is no DNA to check that call. In germline, CDR1 is DFQATT, CDR2 SNEGSKA (reference sequence). This CDR3 region has 15 residues. CDR3: CSARWGEISYNEQFF.

J is TRBJ2-1 and V is TRBV5-1; without DNA, the TCRdb call of TRBD1 cannot be checked. The CDR3 consists of 15 residues. Germline lookup yields CDR1 SGHRS and CDR2 YFSETQ. CDR3 in amino acids: CASSRDRGEYNEQFF.

This chain uses TRBV4-3 with TRBJ2-1; checking the TCRdb D call of TRBD1 is not possible without DNA. Germline CDR1 reads LGHNA; CDR2 reads YSLEER. This CDR3 has 14 amino acids. The CDR3 here is CASSQEWSRAEQFF.

The genes are TRBV15 and TRBJ2-3; TCRdb names TRBD2, which stays unverified in the absence of DNA. CDR1 is LNHNV and CDR2 is YYDKDF in the germline V gene (reference sequence). The CDR3 sequence is 15 residues long. The CDR3 loop reads CATSRRVAGGDTQYF.